The clone carrying this T cell receptor (beta chain) was detected only once. Its target is unknown. The data belong to a study of blood T cells in healthy people across ages. Study findings and constraints: Changes in expanded clonotypes were possibly confounded, as the CMV status of donors was unknown. TCR beta diversity tracked closely with naive T cell percentage.

Through a sample-barcoded 5' primer and a J-beta primer mix, a second PCR was run for roughly 7 to 11 cycles. CDR3-containing paired-end reads numbered at least 2.5 million in each sample. Via MiXCR, TCRdb re-called the 5' RACE reads, giving one row per CDR3 protein. The repertoire holds some 670,000 distinct CDR3 sequences, with over 40% as singletons. The sample consisted of blood. This TCR was sampled from an elderly woman in good health.

CDR3 loop: CASSLGGFGGNTEAFF. CDR3 DNA sequence: TGTGCCAGCAGCCTTGGTGGATTCGGCGGGAACACTGAAGCTTTCTTT. The V call is TRBV7-2, the J call TRBJ1-1, with no clear D. The CDR3 contains 16 residues. The germline CDR1 and CDR2 sequences are SGHTA and FQGNSA. The V gene lost 5 bases and the J gene lost 1 base, with 17 bases spanning the gap.